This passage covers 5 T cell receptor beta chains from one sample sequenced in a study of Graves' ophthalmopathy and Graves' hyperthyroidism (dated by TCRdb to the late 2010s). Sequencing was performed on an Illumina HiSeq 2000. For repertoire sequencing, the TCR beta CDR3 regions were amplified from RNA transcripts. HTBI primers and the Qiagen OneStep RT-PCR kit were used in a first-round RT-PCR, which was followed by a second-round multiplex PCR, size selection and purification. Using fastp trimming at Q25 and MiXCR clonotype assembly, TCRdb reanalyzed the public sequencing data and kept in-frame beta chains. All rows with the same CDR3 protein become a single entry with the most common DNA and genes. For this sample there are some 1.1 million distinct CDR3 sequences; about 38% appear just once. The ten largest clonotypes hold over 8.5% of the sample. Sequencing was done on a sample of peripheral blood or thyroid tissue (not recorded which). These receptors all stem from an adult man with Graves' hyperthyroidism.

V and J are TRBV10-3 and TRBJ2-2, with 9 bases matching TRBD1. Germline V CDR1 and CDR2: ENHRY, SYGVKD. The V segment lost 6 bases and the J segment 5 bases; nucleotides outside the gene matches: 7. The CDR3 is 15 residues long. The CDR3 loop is CAISTWDRETGELFF. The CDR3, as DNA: TGTGCCATCAGCACCTGGGACAGGGAAACCGGGGAGCTGTTTTTT.

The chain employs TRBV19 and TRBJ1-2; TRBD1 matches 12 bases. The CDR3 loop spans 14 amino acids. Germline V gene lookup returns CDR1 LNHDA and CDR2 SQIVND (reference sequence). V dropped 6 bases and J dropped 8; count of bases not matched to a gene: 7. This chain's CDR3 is CASRTSGTGGGYTF. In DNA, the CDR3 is TGTGCCAGTAGAACCTCCGGGACAGGGGGCGGCTACACCTTC.

CDR3 nucleotides: TGTGCCAGCAGGGGGGGGACAGGTGACTATAGCAATCAGCCCCAGCATTTT. This translates into CASRGGTGDYSNQPQHF. This sequence joins TRBV12-3 or TRBV12-4 and TRBJ1-5; 8 nucleotides align to TRBD1. This CDR3 has 17 residues. Losses at the gene ends were 6 bases for V and 0 bases for J; bases not matched to a gene: 10.

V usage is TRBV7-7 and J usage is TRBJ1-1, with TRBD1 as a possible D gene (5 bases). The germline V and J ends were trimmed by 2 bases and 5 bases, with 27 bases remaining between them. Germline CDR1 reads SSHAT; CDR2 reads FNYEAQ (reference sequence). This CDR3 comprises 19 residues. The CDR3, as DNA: TGTGCCAGCAGCTTATTACGCCGTGGGGGGTTGGGGACGCGAACTGAAGCTTTCTTT. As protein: CASSLLRRGGLGTRTEAFF.

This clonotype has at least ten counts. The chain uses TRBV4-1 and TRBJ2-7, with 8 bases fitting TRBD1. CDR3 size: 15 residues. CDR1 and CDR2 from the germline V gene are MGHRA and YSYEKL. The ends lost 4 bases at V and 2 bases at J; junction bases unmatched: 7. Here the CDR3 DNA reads TGCGCCAGCAGCCTGAGGACAGGGCCTACCTACGAGCAGTACTTC. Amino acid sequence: CASSLRTGPTYEQYF.